The 4 T cell receptor beta chains presented below share a single source sample, sequenced in a study of T cell repertoires in ileal Crohn's disease. Profiling relied on immunoSEQ multiplex PCR, and the TCRdb table lists in-frame clones only, not all of them. The repertoire consists of 2,000 to 2,500 clones, with around 90% occurring once and the leading ten covering roughly 3.2%. The sequencing input was ileal tissue. Every receptor here comes from an adult with Crohn's disease.

The chain is built from TRBV29-1 and TRBJ1-1; 7 bases fit TRBD1. The CDR3 runs 12 residues. V shed 5 bases and J 4 bases; nucleotides not matched to a gene: 4. Germline values: CDR1 SQVTM, CDR2 ANQGSEA. The CDR3 is CSVRAGGTEAFF. As DNA, the CDR3 is TGCAGCGTTCGGGCAGGGGGCACTGAAGCTTTCTTT.

The chain joins TRBV4-2 to TRBJ1-5; 7 nucleotides match TRBD1. The CDR3 is 16 residues long. The germline V gene encodes CDR1 LGHNA and CDR2 YNFKEQ. The V and J ends lost 4 bases and 7 bases, in that order; junction bases with no gene match: 13. The CDR3 region has the DNA TGTGCCAGCAGCCGCGACAGGGACGCACTCAGACAGCCCCAGCATTTT. This codes for CASSRDRDALRQPQHF.

V is TRBV15 and J is TRBJ2-4; D may be TRBD2 (6 bases). This CDR3 comprises 15 residues. The germline V and J ends were trimmed by 0 bases and 3 bases, with 9 bases remaining between them. Germline CDR1 reads LNHNV; CDR2 reads YYDKDF (reference sequence). This CDR3 reads CATSREAAGKNIQYF. The CDR3 coding sequence is TGTGCCACCAGCAGAGAGGCAGCGGGCAAAAACATTCAGTACTTC.

The chain carries TRBV6-4 and TRBJ1-2, with D possibly TRBD1 on 6 matching bases. The CDR3 extends over 13 amino acids. Germline CDR1 is MRHNA and CDR2 is SNTAGT. The V gene lost 2 bases and the J gene lost 3 bases, with 7 bases spanning the gap. The CDR3, as DNA: TGTGCCAGCAGTGACGGGACACACTATGGCTACACCTTC. This translates into CASSDGTHYGYTF.